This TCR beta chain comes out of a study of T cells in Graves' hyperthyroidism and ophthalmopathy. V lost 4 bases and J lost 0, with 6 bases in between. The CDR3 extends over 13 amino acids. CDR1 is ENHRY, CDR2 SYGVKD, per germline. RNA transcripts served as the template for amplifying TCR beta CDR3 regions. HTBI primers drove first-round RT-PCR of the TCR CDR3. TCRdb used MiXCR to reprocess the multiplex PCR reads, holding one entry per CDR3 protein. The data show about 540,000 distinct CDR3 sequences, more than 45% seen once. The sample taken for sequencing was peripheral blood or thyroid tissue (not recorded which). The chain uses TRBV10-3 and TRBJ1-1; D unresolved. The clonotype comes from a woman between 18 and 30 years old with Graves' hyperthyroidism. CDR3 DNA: TGTGCCATCAGTGCGGACTTGAACACTGAAGCTTTCTTT. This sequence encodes CAISADLNTEAFF.